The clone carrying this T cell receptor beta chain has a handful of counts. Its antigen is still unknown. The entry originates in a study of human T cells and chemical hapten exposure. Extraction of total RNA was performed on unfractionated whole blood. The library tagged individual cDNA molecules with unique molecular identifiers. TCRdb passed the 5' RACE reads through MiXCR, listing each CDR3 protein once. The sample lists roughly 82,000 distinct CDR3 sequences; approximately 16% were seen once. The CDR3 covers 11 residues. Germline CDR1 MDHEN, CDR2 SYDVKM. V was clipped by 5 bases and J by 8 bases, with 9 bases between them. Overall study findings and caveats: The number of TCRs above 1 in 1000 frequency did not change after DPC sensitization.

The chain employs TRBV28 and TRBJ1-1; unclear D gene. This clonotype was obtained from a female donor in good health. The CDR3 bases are TGTGCCAGCAGTAGAAGGGCGGAAGCTTTCTTT. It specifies CASSRRAEAFF.